This is a list of T cell receptor beta chains from one sample in a study of human T cells and chemical hapten exposure. TCRdb re-called the RACE reads with MiXCR, one entry per CDR3 protein. The table lists 300,000 to 450,000 distinct CDR3 sequences, around 5% of them singletons. Here the sequenced sample was whole blood, taken in connection with sensitization to the hapten diphenylcyclopropenone (DPC). These receptors were collected from a woman aged 45 to 65 with alopecia areata. Some clones in this sample may be carry-over from other donors' samples. Each CDR3 is given with its conserved first and last residue. A D gene is named only where the DNA matches it firmly. Only some rows state a clone size, as once, few, many or a class for expanded clones.

CASSLSLAASYEQYF	TGTGCCAGCAGCCTAAGTCTAGCGGCTTCCTACGAGCAGTACTTC	TRBD2	many	TRBV13	TRBJ2-7
CASSFLVAGATGELFF	TGTGCCAGCAGCTTCCTCGTAGCGGGTGCCACCGGGGAGCTGTTTTTT	TRBD2	few	TRBV7-9	TRBJ2-2
CASSLGTGNEKLFF	TGTGCCAGCAGTTTAGGGACAGGGAATGAAAAACTGTTTTTT	TRBD1	many	TRBV12-3/TRBV12-4	TRBJ1-4
CSARLWGAGGELFF	TGCAGTGCTAGGCTGTGGGGGGCCGGCGGGGAGCTGTTTTTT	-	many	TRBV20-1	TRBJ2-2
CASTATENYGYTF	TGTGCCAGCACCGCGACAGAGAACTATGGCTACACCTTC	-	-	TRBV6-2/TRBV6-3	TRBJ1-2
CASSLIDANTEAFF	TGTGCCAGCAGTCTGATAGACGCGAACACTGAAGCTTTCTTT	-	-	TRBV28	TRBJ1-1
CSARKGGSSTDTQYF	TGCAGTGCTAGAAAAGGCGGGTCTAGCACAGATACGCAGTATTTT	-	many	TRBV20-1	TRBJ2-3
CSVESSGGPRDTQYF	TGCAGCGTTGAAAGTAGCGGGGGGCCCAGGGATACGCAGTATTTT	TRBD2	many	TRBV29-1	TRBJ2-3
CASIGTGNQPQHF	TGTGCCAGCATAGGGACAGGAAATCAGCCCCAGCATTTT	TRBD1	many	TRBV3-1	TRBJ1-5
CASSSPLRSPEQYF	TGTGCCAGCAGTTCCCCCCTAAGGTCTCCCGAGCAGTACTTC	-	few	TRBV27	TRBJ2-7
CASSQGGRTAFF	TGTGCCAGCAGCCAAGGAGGAAGAACAGCTTTCTTT	-	many	TRBV3-1	TRBJ1-1
CASFGLAGPLAKNIQYF	TGCGCCAGCTTCGGACTAGCGGGGCCCCTAGCCAAAAACATTCAGTACTTC	TRBD2	many	TRBV10-1	TRBJ2-4
CASSFGTGGTYEQYF	TGTGCCAGCAGTTTCGGGACAGGGGGCACCTACGAGCAGTACTTC	TRBD1	few	TRBV12-3/TRBV12-4	TRBJ2-7
CASSLAGTGRQFF	TGTGCCAGCAGCTTAGCCGGGACAGGGCGGCAGTTCTTC	TRBD1	many	TRBV7-6	TRBJ2-1
CAWSRLGTTNEKLFF	TGTGCCTGGAGTCGGCTCGGGACAACTAATGAAAAACTGTTTTTT	-	-	TRBV30	TRBJ1-4
CASSLDRVDTEAFF	TGCGCCAGCAGCTTGGACAGGGTAGACACTGAAGCTTTCTTT	-	-	TRBV5-1	TRBJ1-1
CSCKREGAVTGELFF	TGCAGCTGCAAGCGGGAGGGTGCGGTCACCGGGGAGCTGTTTTTT	TRBD2	many	TRBV29-1	TRBJ2-2
CAWLGLAGNEQFF	TGTGCCTGGTTAGGACTAGCGGGGAATGAGCAGTTCTTC	TRBD2	many	TRBV30	TRBJ2-1
CASSQRFSTDTQYF	TGCGCCAGCAGCCAGCGGTTTAGCACAGATACGCAGTATTTT	-	many	TRBV4-3	TRBJ2-3